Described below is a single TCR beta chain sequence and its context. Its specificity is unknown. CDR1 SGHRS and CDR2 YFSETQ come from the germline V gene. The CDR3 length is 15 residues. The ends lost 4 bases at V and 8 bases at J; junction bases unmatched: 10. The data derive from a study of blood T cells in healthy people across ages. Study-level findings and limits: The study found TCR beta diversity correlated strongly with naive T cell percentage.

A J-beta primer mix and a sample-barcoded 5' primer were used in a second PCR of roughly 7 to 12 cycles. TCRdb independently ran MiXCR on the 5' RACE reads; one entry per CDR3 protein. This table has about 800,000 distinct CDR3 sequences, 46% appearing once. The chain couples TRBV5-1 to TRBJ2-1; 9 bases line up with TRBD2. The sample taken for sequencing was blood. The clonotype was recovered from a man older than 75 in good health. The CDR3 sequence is CASSHDLAGIDEQFF. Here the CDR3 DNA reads TGCGCCAGCAGCCATGATCTAGCGGGGATCGATGAGCAGTTCTTC.